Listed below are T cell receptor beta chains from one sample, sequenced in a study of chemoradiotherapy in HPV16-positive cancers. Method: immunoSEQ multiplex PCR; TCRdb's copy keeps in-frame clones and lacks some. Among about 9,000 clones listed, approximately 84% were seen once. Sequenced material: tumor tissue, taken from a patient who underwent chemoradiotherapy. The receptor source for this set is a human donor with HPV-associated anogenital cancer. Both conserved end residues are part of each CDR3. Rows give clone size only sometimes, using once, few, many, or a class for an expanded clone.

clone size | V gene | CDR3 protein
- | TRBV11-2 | CASSRDFQETQYF
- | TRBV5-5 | CASSLTGTGGYEQYF
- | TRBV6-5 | CASRLTLGPGNTIYF
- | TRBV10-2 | CASSERETQYF
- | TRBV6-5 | CASRHRQAYEQYF
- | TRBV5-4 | CASSKKLQGAGNTIYF
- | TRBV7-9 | CASRNRQGDSPLHF
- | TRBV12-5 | CASVLAGGYEQYF
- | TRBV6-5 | CASRFGTYTDTQYF
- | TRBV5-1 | CASSLAPGAERNEKLFF
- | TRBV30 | CAWSPWTSGRGYNEQFF
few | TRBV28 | CASTPGHRSPLHF
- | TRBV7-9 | CASSRRISTNNEQFF
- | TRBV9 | CASSPQVDSPLHF
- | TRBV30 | CATTGTNYGYTF
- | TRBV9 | CASSVASSSGNTIYF
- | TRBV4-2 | CASSQDAPSGGAGAGELFF
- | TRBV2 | CASSDVGVTNEKLFF
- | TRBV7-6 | CASSLYVTGGGETQYF
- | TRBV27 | CASSSGGWEQYF
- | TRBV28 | CAIQGNTEAFF
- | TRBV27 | CASRLGTEAFF
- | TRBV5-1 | CASSLVPTGELFF
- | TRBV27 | CASSLRGTAVSDTQYF
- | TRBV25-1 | CASSERGNEKLFF
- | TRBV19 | CASSMVWNTEAFF
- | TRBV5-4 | CASSLGGGSPETQYF
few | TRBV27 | CASSLSWGAENTIYF
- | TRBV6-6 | CASTLTGNFNEQFF
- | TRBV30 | CAWSPPKSGGARDTQYF
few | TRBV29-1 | CSAWDRSSGNTIYF
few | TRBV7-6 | CASSLWSSGTYNEQFF
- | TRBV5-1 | CASKSSGGLTDTQYF
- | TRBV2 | CASSEHSNEQFF
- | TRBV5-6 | CARRQGLGSNQPQHF
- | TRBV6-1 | CASSASRGDYGYTF
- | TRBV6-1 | CASSASQLANYGYTF
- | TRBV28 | CASTPGGRTGELFF
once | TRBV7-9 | CASSFRRPQDDNEQFF
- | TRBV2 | CASRPAGLKNTQYF
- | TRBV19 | CASSPFRDRGMNTEAFF
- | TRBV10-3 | CAISEITDARLYGYTF